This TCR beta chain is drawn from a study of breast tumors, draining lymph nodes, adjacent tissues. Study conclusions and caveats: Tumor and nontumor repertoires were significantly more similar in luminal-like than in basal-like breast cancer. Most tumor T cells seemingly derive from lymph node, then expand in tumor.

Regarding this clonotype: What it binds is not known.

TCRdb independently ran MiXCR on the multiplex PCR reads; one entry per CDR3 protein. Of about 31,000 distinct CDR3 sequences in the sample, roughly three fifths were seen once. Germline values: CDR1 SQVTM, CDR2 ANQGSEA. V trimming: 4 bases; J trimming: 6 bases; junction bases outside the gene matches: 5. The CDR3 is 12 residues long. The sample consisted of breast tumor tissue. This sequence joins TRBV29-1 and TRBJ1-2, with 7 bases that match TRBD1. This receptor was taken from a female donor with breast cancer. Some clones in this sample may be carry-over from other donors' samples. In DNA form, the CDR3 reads TGCAGCGTTGTAGGACAGGACCATGGCTACACCTTC. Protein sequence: CSVVGQDHGYTF.